A selection of T cell receptor beta chains follows, all from one sample in a study of regulatory T cells in long-lasting Graves disease. From the multiplex PCR reads, TCRdb called clonotypes with MiXCR, one entry per CDR3 protein. The sample includes roughly 610,000 distinct CDR3 sequences, roughly 16% of them seen just once. These sequences were also reported in another study, on T cells in Graves' hyperthyroidism and ophthalmopathy.

Material: peripheral blood mononuclear cells (PBMCs), obtained at new diagnosis, from a patient treated with antithyroid drugs. The source is a woman aged 25 to 39 with Graves disease. Both conserved end residues are part of each CDR3. A D gene is named only where the DNA matches it firmly. For some rows the clone size is stated as once, few or many, or as a class when expanded; others skip it.

size: many
length: 11
V: TRBV30
J: TRBJ1-2
D: .
CDR3: CAWSIQYGYTF
DNA: TGTGCCTGGAGTATCCAGTATGGCTACACCTTC

size: .
length: 16
V: TRBV6-1
J: TRBJ2-3
D: .
CDR3: CASSPLNSAGTDTQYF
DNA: TGTGCCAGCAGTCCTCTTAATAGTGCAGGTACAGATACGCAGTATTTT

size: many
length: 12
V: TRBV28
J: TRBJ2-1
D: .
CDR3: CASRGQINEQFF
DNA: TGTGCCAGCAGGGGGCAGATCAATGAGCAGTTCTTC

size: .
length: 14
V: TRBV29-1
J: TRBJ1-3
D: .
CDR3: CSVEVGGGGNTIYF
DNA: TGCAGCGTTGAAGTCGGGGGGGGCGGAAACACCATATATTTT

size: many
length: 14
V: TRBV6-1
J: TRBJ1-1
D: TRBD1
CDR3: CASRSTGGNTEAFF
DNA: TGTGCCAGCAGGTCTACAGGGGGGAACACTGAAGCTTTCTTT

size: few
length: 16
V: TRBV20-1
J: TRBJ2-5
D: TRBD1
CDR3: CSARPTGQGKKETQYF
DNA: TGCAGTGCGAGACCAACCGGACAGGGTAAAAAAGAGACCCAGTACTTC

size: many
length: 14
V: TRBV2
J: TRBJ1-1
D: TRBD1
CDR3: CASNRGGAWTEAFF
DNA: TGTGCCAGCAACAGAGGGGGCGCGTGGACTGAAGCTTTCTTT

size: many
length: 13
V: TRBV19
J: TRBJ2-2
D: .
CDR3: CASSIGNTGELFF
DNA: TGTGCCAGTAGTATCGGAAACACCGGGGAGCTGTTTTTT

size: few
length: 15
V: TRBV7-9
J: TRBJ2-5
D: TRBD1
CDR3: CASSSGQGYRETQYF
DNA: TGTGCCAGCAGCTCGGGACAGGGTTACCGAGAGACCCAGTACTTC

size: many
length: 14
V: TRBV2
J: TRBJ1-1
D: .
CDR3: CASTLNPEGSEAFF
DNA: TGTGCCAGCACCTTAAACCCCGAGGGATCTGAAGCTTTCTTT

size: few
length: 13
V: TRBV20-1
J: TRBJ1-4
D: .
CDR3: CSASKGLYEKLFF
DNA: TGCAGTGCTAGTAAAGGACTATATGAAAAACTGTTTTTT

size: many
length: 18
V: TRBV7-2
J: TRBJ1-1
D: .
CDR3: CASSLDKAGAHLNTEAFF
DNA: TGTGCCAGCAGCCTCGATAAGGCAGGGGCTCACTTAAACACTGAAGCTTTCTTT

size: .
length: 12
V: TRBV10-3
J: TRBJ2-5
D: .
CDR3: CAATGVGGTQYF
DNA: TGTGCCGCTACAGGCGTTGGGGGGACCCAGTACTTC

size: few
length: 12
V: TRBV5-1
J: TRBJ2-5
D: .
CDR3: CASTGWQETQYF
DNA: TGCGCCAGCACGGGCTGGCAAGAGACCCAGTACTTC

size: few
length: 15
V: TRBV12-5
J: TRBJ1-1
D: TRBD1
CDR3: CASGLGQGSGTEAFF
DNA: TGTGCTAGTGGTTTGGGACAGGGCTCGGGGACTGAAGCTTTCTTT

size: few
length: 17
V: TRBV11-2
J: TRBJ2-7
D: TRBD2
CDR3: CASRIPGGAGGDYEQYF
DNA: TGTGCCAGCAGGATACCTGGGGGAGCGGGAGGGGACTACGAGCAGTACTTC

size: .
length: 17
V: TRBV7-4
J: TRBJ2-6
D: .
CDR3: CASSPRGGFSGANVLTF
DNA: TGTGCCAGCAGCCCCAGGGGGGGTTTCTCTGGGGCCAACGTCCTGACTTTC

size: many
length: 16
V: TRBV6-1
J: TRBJ2-7
D: .
CDR3: CASSEEFSGSGGGQYF
DNA: TGTGCCAGCAGTGAAGAATTTAGCGGCAGCGGTGGGGGGCAGTACTTC

size: few
length: 13
V: TRBV29-1
J: TRBJ2-7
D: .
CDR3: CSVDGGTSYEQYF
DNA: TGCAGCGTTGATGGCGGAACCTCCTACGAGCAGTACTTC

size: few
length: 17
V: TRBV28
J: TRBJ2-7
D: TRBD1
CDR3: CASSRRQGVGSTYEQYF
DNA: TGTGCCAGCAGTCGAAGACAGGGTGTGGGAAGTACCTACGAGCAGTACTTC

size: .
length: 15
V: TRBV9
J: TRBJ1-1
D: .
CDR3: CASSGGRDMDTEAFF
DNA: TGTGCCAGCAGCGGAGGAAGGGATATGGACACTGAAGCTTTCTTT

size: .
length: 15
V: TRBV19
J: TRBJ2-3
D: .
CDR3: CASSMGDAGTDTQYF
DNA: TGTGCCAGTAGTATGGGGGACGCGGGAACAGATACGCAGTATTTT

size: many
length: 16
V: TRBV6-5
J: TRBJ1-2
D: .
CDR3: CASSYSGLRRRDGYTF
DNA: TGTGCCAGCAGTTACTCCGGGCTCCGCCGGAGGGATGGCTACACCTTC

size: many
length: 12
V: TRBV18
J: TRBJ2-3
D: .
CDR3: CASSPPLDTQYF
DNA: TGTGCCAGCTCACCACCGTTAGATACGCAGTATTTT

size: many
length: 13
V: TRBV29-1
J: TRBJ2-3
D: .
CDR3: CSGRKQGTDTQYF
DNA: TGCAGCGGAAGAAAGCAGGGCACAGATACGCAGTATTTT

size: many
length: 12
V: TRBV30
J: TRBJ1-1
D: .
CDR3: CAWTMTITEAFF
DNA: TGTGCCTGGACAATGACCATCACTGAAGCTTTCTTT

size: few
length: 12
V: TRBV30
J: TRBJ2-4
D: .
CDR3: CAWDLAKNIQYF
DNA: TGTGCCTGGGATCTAGCCAAAAACATTCAGTACTTC

size: many
length: 12
V: TRBV28
J: TRBJ1-1
D: TRBD1
CDR3: CASSRTGGEAFF
DNA: TGTGCCAGCAGCAGGACAGGGGGCGAAGCTTTCTTT

size: .
length: 19
V: TRBV18
J: TRBJ1-3
D: .
CDR3: CASSPLNSKWAASGNTIYF
DNA: TGTGCCAGCTCACCTCTAAACTCTAAATGGGCTGCGTCTGGAAACACCATATATTTT

size: .
length: 17
V: TRBV7-9
J: TRBJ2-1
D: TRBD1
CDR3: CASSSRETGVISNEQFF
DNA: TGTGCCAGCAGCTCTCGAGAGACAGGGGTAATAAGCAATGAGCAGTTCTTC

size: .
length: 19
V: TRBV14
J: TRBJ1-1
D: .
CDR3: CASSQVPDGKTGWNTEAFF
DNA: TGTGCCAGCAGCCAAGTACCCGATGGAAAAACGGGATGGAACACTGAAGCTTTCTTT

size: .
length: 13
V: TRBV29-1
J: TRBJ2-1
D: .
CDR3: CSVEGERRNEQFF
DNA: TGCAGCGTTGAAGGGGAGCGGCGCAATGAGCAGTTCTTC

size: .
length: 15
V: TRBV7-3
J: TRBJ2-3
D: .
CDR3: CASSLNRLSTDTQYF
DNA: TGTGCCAGCAGCTTAAATCGCTTATCCACGGATACGCAGTATTTT

size: many
length: 14
V: TRBV2
J: TRBJ1-6
D: .
CDR3: CASSEEGLRSPLHF
DNA: TGTGCCAGCAGTGAAGAAGGCTTGCGGTCACCCCTCCACTTT

size: many
length: 15
V: TRBV5-1
J: TRBJ2-1
D: TRBD2
CDR3: CASSSGTSGGDEQFF
DNA: TGCGCCAGCAGCTCAGGGACTAGCGGGGGAGATGAGCAGTTCTTC

size: many
length: 13
V: TRBV19
J: TRBJ2-7
D: TRBD1
CDR3: CATRQGAALEQYF
DNA: TGTGCCACGAGACAGGGGGCGGCTCTCGAGCAGTACTTC

size: many
length: 17
V: TRBV20-1
J: TRBJ2-5
D: TRBD2
CDR3: CSARVLGSERGQETQYF
DNA: TGCAGTGCTAGAGTCCTGGGCTCTGAGCGGGGGCAAGAGACCCAGTACTTC

size: many
length: 15
V: TRBV7-2
J: TRBJ2-6
D: .
CDR3: CASSLVLSGANVLTF
DNA: TGTGCCAGCAGCTTAGTCCTCTCTGGGGCCAACGTCCTGACTTTC

size: many
length: 16
V: TRBV7-9
J: TRBJ2-5
D: TRBD2
CDR3: CASSLGRGVREETQYF
DNA: TGTGCCAGCAGCTTGGGGAGGGGCGTTCGGGAAGAGACCCAGTACTTC

size: .
length: 14
V: TRBV29-1
J: TRBJ2-3
D: TRBD2
CDR3: CSVEREGPPDTQYF
DNA: TGCAGCGTTGAGCGGGAGGGCCCCCCAGATACGCAGTATTTT

size: .
length: 15
V: TRBV7-2
J: TRBJ1-5
D: .
CDR3: CASSLAAGSNQPRHF
DNA: TGTGCCAGCAGCTTAGCGGCGGGTAGCAATCAGCCCCGGCATTTT

size: few
length: 15
V: TRBV20-1
J: TRBJ2-7
D: .
CDR3: CSAVGAQRGPYEQYF
DNA: TGCAGTGCTGTCGGGGCCCAGAGAGGGCCCTACGAGCAGTACTTC

size: few
length: 15
V: TRBV7-2
J: TRBJ1-1
D: .
CDR3: CASSPYVTLNTEAFF
DNA: TGTGCCAGCAGCCCGTACGTTACCCTGAACACTGAAGCTTTCTTT

size: .
length: 13
V: TRBV28
J: TRBJ2-7
D: TRBD1
CDR3: CASTLGGGYEQYF
DNA: TGTGCCAGCACGCTAGGGGGCGGCTACGAGCAGTACTTC

size: .
length: 15
V: TRBV5-6
J: TRBJ2-4
D: .
CDR3: CASSLAWQGLNIQYF
DNA: TGTGCCAGCAGCTTGGCCTGGCAGGGGTTGAACATTCAGTACTTC

size: few
length: 15
V: TRBV20-1
J: TRBJ2-1
D: TRBD2
CDR3: CSARRGLATGNEQFF
DNA: TGCAGTGCTAGACGGGGACTAGCTACGGGGAATGAGCAGTTCTTC

size: many
length: 14
V: TRBV29-1
J: TRBJ2-2
D: TRBD2
CDR3: CSVELREGTGELFF
DNA: TGCAGCGTTGAACTGCGGGAGGGCACCGGGGAGCTGTTTTTT

size: .
length: 13
V: TRBV10-3
J: TRBJ2-5
D: .
CDR3: CAISELMQETQYF
DNA: TGTGCCATCAGTGAGTTGATGCAAGAGACCCAGTACTTC

size: many
length: 15
V: TRBV2
J: TRBJ2-5
D: TRBD1
CDR3: CASRRRGQGSETQYF
DNA: TGTGCCAGCAGAAGAAGGGGACAGGGGTCAGAGACCCAGTACTTC

size: .
length: 16
V: TRBV5-1
J: TRBJ1-4
D: TRBD1
CDR3: CASSTGTGVEHEKLFF
DNA: TGCGCCAGCAGCACCGGGACAGGGGTGGAACATGAAAAACTGTTTTTT

size: .
length: 16
V: TRBV27
J: TRBJ2-1
D: .
CDR3: CASSPSPSSGANEQFF
DNA: TGTGCCAGCAGTCCATCCCCCTCAAGTGGCGCCAATGAGCAGTTCTTC

size: few
length: 15
V: TRBV20-1
J: TRBJ2-2
D: TRBD2
CDR3: CSAPSFRGRPGELFF
DNA: TGCAGTGCTCCTAGTTTCCGCGGGAGGCCCGGGGAGCTGTTTTTT

size: many
length: 17
V: TRBV6-5
J: TRBJ1-5
D: .
CDR3: CASSYSYAGTENQPQHF
DNA: TGTGCCAGCAGTTACTCCTATGCCGGGACCGAGAATCAGCCCCAGCATTTT

size: many
length: 16
V: TRBV2
J: TRBJ1-1
D: .
CDR3: CASSAVGGPRNTEAFF
DNA: TGTGCCAGCAGTGCGGTCGGGGGTCCTAGGAACACTGAAGCTTTCTTT

size: .
length: 17
V: TRBV5-1
J: TRBJ2-1
D: TRBD1
CDR3: CASSLVGQSLTYNEQFF
DNA: TGCGCCAGCAGCTTGGTGGGACAGTCATTAACCTACAATGAGCAGTTCTTC